These 5 T cell receptor beta chains came from one sample sequenced in a study of T cell repertoires in cytomegalovirus infection. These receptors' targets are unknown. TCRdb re-called the reads with MiXCR, one entry per CDR3 protein. The sample includes approximately 280,000 distinct CDR3 sequences, roughly 21% seen only once; the top ten take about 20%. The sample here was cultured PBMCs, taken from culture after CMV antigen stimulation. These receptors were collected from a human donor in good health (CMV status not recorded). Some clones in this sample may be carry-over from other donors' samples.

This clonotype has just a few counts. The V call is TRBV6-1, the J call TRBJ1-4, with D possibly being TRBD1 (5 bases). The CDR3 totals 15 residues. Looked up from germline, CDR1 is MNHNS and CDR2 is SASEGT. V lost 10 bases, J lost 1 base, and 16 bases lay in between. CDR3 coding DNA: TGTGCCACCTCTGTCCGGGGGGAAACTAATGAAAAACTGTTTTTT. Amino acids: CATSVRGETNEKLFF.

This clonotype was seen a handful of times. V usage is TRBV12-3 or TRBV12-4 and J usage is TRBJ1-1; TRBD1 agrees at 9 bases. The CDR3 covers 14 residues. J gave up 4 bases and V 4 bases, and 4 bases lay outside the gene matches. This CDR3 is CASSWGQGFTEAFF. CDR3 sequence (DNA): TGTGCCAGCAGTTGGGGACAGGGCTTCACTGAAGCTTTCTTT.

The chain recombines TRBV4-3 with TRBJ1-5, with a possible D match to TRBD1 (5 bases). Trimming removed 1 base at V and 7 bases at J, with 11 bases between. The CDR3 contains 14 residues. Germline loops: CDR1 LGHNA, CDR2 YSLEER. CDR3 protein: CASSQVSGRQPQHF. Here the CDR3 DNA reads TGCGCCAGCAGCCAAGTCTCAGGGCGACAGCCCCAGCATTTT.

This chain uses TRBV25-1 with TRBJ2-2; D is possibly TRBD1 (6 bases). The germline CDR1 and CDR2 sequences are MGHDK and SYGVNS. The V end lost 4 bases, the J end lost 7 bases, and 16 bases lay between the germline ends. The CDR3 runs 15 residues. The chain's CDR3 is CASSAAGVSDGELFF. Written as DNA, the CDR3 is TGTGCCAGCAGTGCCGCAGGGGTCTCGGACGGGGAGCTGTTTTTT.

The rearrangement uses TRBV11-2 and TRBJ2-5; D is uncertain. The CDR3 covers 16 residues. V lost 4 bases, J lost 3 bases, and 18 bases lay in between. Germline CDR1 and CDR2: SGHAT and FQNNGV. DNA for the CDR3: TGTGCCAGCAGCTCCTCAGAAAAAAAATCCAAAGAGACCCAGTACTTC. The encoded protein is CASSSSEKKSKETQYF.